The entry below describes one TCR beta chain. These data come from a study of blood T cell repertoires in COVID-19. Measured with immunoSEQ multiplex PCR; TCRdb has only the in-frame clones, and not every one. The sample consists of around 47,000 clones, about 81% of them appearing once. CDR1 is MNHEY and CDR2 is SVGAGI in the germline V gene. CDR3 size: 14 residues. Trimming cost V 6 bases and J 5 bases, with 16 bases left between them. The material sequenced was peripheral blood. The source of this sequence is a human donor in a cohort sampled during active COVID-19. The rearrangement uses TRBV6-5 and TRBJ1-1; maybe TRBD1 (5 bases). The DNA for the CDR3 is TGTGCCAGCAGACCGCGGGGGTTGAGTACTGAAGCTTTCTTT. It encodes CASRPRGLSTEAFF.